Listed below are T cell receptor beta chains from one sample, sequenced in a study of CD8+CD57+ T cells in acquired aplastic anemia. TCRdb analysed the reads with MiXCR anew, one entry per CDR3 protein. The repertoire includes under 250,000 distinct CDR3 sequences, 55% to 65% of them detected once, and about 60% sits in the top ten. Input material: sorted CD4+, CD8+, or CD8+CD57+ T cells (not recorded which) from PBMCs. Receptors originate from a human donor with aplastic anemia. The CDR3 runs from the conserved cysteine through the conserved F or W. Fields, in order: CDR3 DNA, CDR3 protein, D gene, clone size, J gene, V gene. D genes are given only for firm matches. Not all rows give a size; the values are once, few, many and, for expanded clones, a class.

CDR3nt: TGTGCCAGCAGCTCCCCGCCTGAAGCTTTCTTT
CDR3aa: CASSSPPEAFF
d_gene: NA
abundance: NA
j_gene: TRBJ1-1
v_gene: TRBV7-9

CDR3nt: TGTGCCAGCAGTTTCACGGGACAGGGGAGCTACACCTTC
CDR3aa: CASSFTGQGSYTF
d_gene: TRBD1
abundance: many
j_gene: TRBJ1-2
v_gene: TRBV6-6

CDR3nt: TGTGCCTCAAGTCCCCACCTGGGGGGAGGGGATGAGCAGTTCTTC
CDR3aa: CASSPHLGGGDEQFF
d_gene: TRBD2
abundance: NA
j_gene: TRBJ2-1
v_gene: TRBV2

CDR3nt: TGCAGCGTTGCATGGACAGGGGGTAATCAGCCCCAGCATTTT
CDR3aa: CSVAWTGGNQPQHF
d_gene: TRBD1
abundance: NA
j_gene: TRBJ1-5
v_gene: TRBV29-1

CDR3nt: TGTGCCAGCAGCTTAATGAGCGAGCGGGAGGGCCCGAGGGGGGAGCAGTTCTTC
CDR3aa: CASSLMSEREGPRGEQFF
d_gene: TRBD2
abundance: NA
j_gene: TRBJ2-1
v_gene: TRBV7-3

CDR3nt: TGTGCCAGCAGCTCCCGACGGAGCACAGATACGCAGTATTTT
CDR3aa: CASSSRRSTDTQYF
d_gene: NA
abundance: NA
j_gene: TRBJ2-3
v_gene: TRBV7-2

CDR3nt: TGTGCCAGCAGCTGGGGACCGAACACTGAAGCTTTCTTT
CDR3aa: CASSWGPNTEAFF
d_gene: NA
abundance: once
j_gene: TRBJ1-1
v_gene: TRBV5-4

CDR3nt: TGCAGCGTTCGAATCGGCAGCTCCTATAATTCACCCCTCCACTTT
CDR3aa: CSVRIGSSYNSPLHF
d_gene: NA
abundance: NA
j_gene: TRBJ1-6
v_gene: TRBV29-1

CDR3nt: TGTGCCACCAGCCCCCAAGGGGGAAGGAGGGACACTGAAGCTTTCTTT
CDR3aa: CATSPQGGRRDTEAFF
d_gene: NA
abundance: few
j_gene: TRBJ1-1
v_gene: TRBV15

CDR3nt: TGTGCCAGCAGCCAAGGAGTAGGACAGGTGCACTTC
CDR3aa: CASSQGVGQVHF
d_gene: TRBD1
abundance: NA
j_gene: TRBJ2-5
v_gene: TRBV11-2

CDR3nt: TGTGCTAGCAGCCGTACTAGCGCAAGCACAGATACGCAGTATTTT
CDR3aa: CASSRTSASTDTQYF
d_gene: TRBD2
abundance: NA
j_gene: TRBJ2-3
v_gene: TRBV7-6

CDR3nt: TGTGCCAGCAGCGTCGGAGGGGATTCCCGAAATGAAGCTTTCTTT
CDR3aa: CASSVGGDSRNEAFF
d_gene: NA
abundance: NA
j_gene: TRBJ1-1
v_gene: TRBV9

CDR3nt: TGTGCCAGTAGTATCGACAGGGTATACGAGCAGTACTTC
CDR3aa: CASSIDRVYEQYF
d_gene: TRBD1
abundance: NA
j_gene: TRBJ2-7
v_gene: TRBV19

CDR3nt: TGTGCCAGCAGCCAAGATCGAAGCGGTAAACAGTTCTTC
CDR3aa: CASSQDRSGKQFF
d_gene: NA
abundance: once
j_gene: TRBJ2-1
v_gene: TRBV4-2

CDR3nt: TGTGCCATCAGTGAAAAGGGACAGGGGTACACTGAAGCTTTCTTT
CDR3aa: CAISEKGQGYTEAFF
d_gene: TRBD1
abundance: NA
j_gene: TRBJ1-1
v_gene: TRBV10-3

CDR3nt: TGTGCCACCAGTGATCCGGGACTAGCGGGGGAGGTCGGAGATACGCAGTATTTT
CDR3aa: CATSDPGLAGEVGDTQYF
d_gene: TRBD2
abundance: NA
j_gene: TRBJ2-3
v_gene: TRBV24-1

CDR3nt: TGTGCCAGCAGCTTAGGCGGTAGCGGGACAGAGACCCAGTACTTC
CDR3aa: CASSLGGSGTETQYF
d_gene: TRBD2
abundance: NA
j_gene: TRBJ2-5
v_gene: TRBV7-9

CDR3nt: TGCGCCACTAGCGGGGGGGATTTCGATACGCAGTATTTT
CDR3aa: CATSGGDFDTQYF
d_gene: TRBD2
abundance: NA
j_gene: TRBJ2-3
v_gene: TRBV10-2

CDR3nt: TGTGCCAGCAGCCCAGGGACCGCCGGGGTGCTGTTTTTT
CDR3aa: CASSPGTAGVLFF
d_gene: NA
abundance: NA
j_gene: TRBJ2-2
v_gene: TRBV7-9

CDR3nt: TGTGCCAGCAGCTCGGACAGGCTATCCTACGAGCAGTACTTC
CDR3aa: CASSSDRLSYEQYF
d_gene: TRBD1
abundance: NA
j_gene: TRBJ2-7
v_gene: TRBV7-2

CDR3nt: TGTGCCAGCGCCTCCACAGGGGCAGAGGCTTACAATGAGCAGTTCTTC
CDR3aa: CASASTGAEAYNEQFF
d_gene: TRBD1
abundance: NA
j_gene: TRBJ2-1
v_gene: TRBV6-6

CDR3nt: TGTGCCAGCGGGGGAGGGCGAGACTATGGCTACACCTTC
CDR3aa: CASGGGRDYGYTF
d_gene: NA
abundance: many
j_gene: TRBJ1-2
v_gene: TRBV12-3/TRBV12-4

CDR3nt: TGTGCCAGCAGCCCGACCCAGGGCACCGAGCAGTTCTTC
CDR3aa: CASSPTQGTEQFF
d_gene: NA
abundance: many
j_gene: TRBJ2-1
v_gene: TRBV9

CDR3nt: TGCAGCGTCGGACAGGGGATCGCCTACGAGCAGTACTTC
CDR3aa: CSVGQGIAYEQYF
d_gene: TRBD1
abundance: NA
j_gene: TRBJ2-7
v_gene: TRBV29-1

CDR3nt: TGCAGTGCTAGGGTGACAACCAACGAGCAGTACTTC
CDR3aa: CSARVTTNEQYF
d_gene: NA
abundance: NA
j_gene: TRBJ2-7
v_gene: TRBV20-1

CDR3nt: TGCAGCGTTTTGACTCGACAGGGGGCTAAGGGATACACCTTC
CDR3aa: CSVLTRQGAKGYTF
d_gene: TRBD1
abundance: NA
j_gene: TRBJ1-2
v_gene: TRBV29-1

CDR3nt: TGTGCCAGCAGCTCGGGAATCCCGAATAATTCACCCCTCCACTTT
CDR3aa: CASSSGIPNNSPLHF
d_gene: NA
abundance: NA
j_gene: TRBJ1-6
v_gene: TRBV7-2

CDR3nt: TGTGCCAGCAGCTTACCCCAAGGGACTAGCGGGGGAGGATCGAGCACAGATACGCAGTATTTT
CDR3aa: CASSLPQGTSGGGSSTDTQYF
d_gene: TRBD2
abundance: once
j_gene: TRBJ2-3
v_gene: TRBV11-2

CDR3nt: TGTGCCAGCAGCAGCACCGGGACAAGCTCCTACAATGAGCAGTTCTTC
CDR3aa: CASSSTGTSSYNEQFF
d_gene: NA
abundance: NA
j_gene: TRBJ2-1
v_gene: TRBV7-2

CDR3nt: TGTGCCAGCAGATACCCCTACGAGCAGTACTTC
CDR3aa: CASRYPYEQYF
d_gene: NA
abundance: few
j_gene: TRBJ2-7
v_gene: TRBV7-9

CDR3nt: TGTGCCAGCAGCGTAACCAGGGACCACACCTACGAGCAGTACTTC
CDR3aa: CASSVTRDHTYEQYF
d_gene: NA
abundance: NA
j_gene: TRBJ2-7
v_gene: TRBV9

CDR3nt: TGCGCCAGCAGCACCCAGGGAACAAACACTGAAGCTTTCTTT
CDR3aa: CASSTQGTNTEAFF
d_gene: NA
abundance: NA
j_gene: TRBJ1-1
v_gene: TRBV5-1

CDR3nt: TGCAGTGCTAGGGCACCCTCTATCATGAACACTGAAGCTTTCTTT
CDR3aa: CSARAPSIMNTEAFF
d_gene: NA
abundance: NA
j_gene: TRBJ1-1
v_gene: TRBV20-1

CDR3nt: TGTGCCAGCAGCCCTTCTAGCGGGAGGGCCAAGAATGAGCAGTTCTTC
CDR3aa: CASSPSSGRAKNEQFF
d_gene: TRBD2
abundance: NA
j_gene: TRBJ2-1
v_gene: TRBV7-9

CDR3nt: TGCGCCAGCAGCACCCCGGGTAGGAGCGATCCCGAGCAGTACTTC
CDR3aa: CASSTPGRSDPEQYF
d_gene: NA
abundance: few
j_gene: TRBJ2-7
v_gene: TRBV5-1

CDR3nt: TGTGCCACCTCGTCGGGAGAGGATAGCGGGGAGCTGTTTTTT
CDR3aa: CATSSGEDSGELFF
d_gene: NA
abundance: few
j_gene: TRBJ2-2
v_gene: TRBV15

CDR3nt: TGTGCCAGCAGCTCATCTGGGGAAGGCTATGGCTACACCTTC
CDR3aa: CASSSSGEGYGYTF
d_gene: NA
abundance: NA
j_gene: TRBJ1-2
v_gene: TRBV7-9

CDR3nt: TGCGCCAGCATGACTAGCGGAGTCCAAGAGACCCAGTACTTC
CDR3aa: CASMTSGVQETQYF
d_gene: TRBD2
abundance: NA
j_gene: TRBJ2-5
v_gene: TRBV5-1

CDR3nt: TGCAGTGCTAGCATTAGTCGGAGCAATCAGCCCCAGCATTTT
CDR3aa: CSASISRSNQPQHF
d_gene: NA
abundance: few
j_gene: TRBJ1-5
v_gene: TRBV20-1

CDR3nt: TGTGCCAGCAGCTTGACAGGGGGCAAGTACGAGCAGTACTTC
CDR3aa: CASSLTGGKYEQYF
d_gene: TRBD1
abundance: few
j_gene: TRBJ2-7
v_gene: TRBV7-8

CDR3nt: TGCGCCAGCACGTTCACTAGCGGGGGCCAAGAGACCCAGTACTTC
CDR3aa: CASTFTSGGQETQYF
d_gene: TRBD2
abundance: many
j_gene: TRBJ2-5
v_gene: TRBV10-1

CDR3nt: TGCAGTGCTAGGGTAACTAGCTGGGGCCGATCCACAGATACGCAGTATTTT
CDR3aa: CSARVTSWGRSTDTQYF
d_gene: NA
abundance: NA
j_gene: TRBJ2-3
v_gene: TRBV20-1

CDR3nt: TGTGCCAGCACCGGACAGTCGAACACTGAAGCTTTCTTT
CDR3aa: CASTGQSNTEAFF
d_gene: NA
abundance: NA
j_gene: TRBJ1-1
v_gene: TRBV7-9

CDR3nt: TGCAGTGCTAGAGATCCAGGTTCGCGGGAGATATACACCGGGGAGCTGTTTTTT
CDR3aa: CSARDPGSREIYTGELFF
d_gene: TRBD2
abundance: NA
j_gene: TRBJ2-2
v_gene: TRBV20-1

CDR3nt: TGTGCCAGCAGGGGACGGGGGAACTCTGGAAACACCATATATTTT
CDR3aa: CASRGRGNSGNTIYF
d_gene: NA
abundance: NA
j_gene: TRBJ1-3
v_gene: TRBV10-3

CDR3nt: TGTGCCAGTTCCGAACCGGGACAGGTTTTGCATGAGCAGTTCTTC
CDR3aa: CASSEPGQVLHEQFF
d_gene: TRBD1
abundance: NA
j_gene: TRBJ2-1
v_gene: TRBV19

CDR3nt: TGTGCCAGCAGTTACTCGATCGACAGGGATCGGGGGAATGGGCAGTTCTTC
CDR3aa: CASSYSIDRDRGNGQFF
d_gene: NA
abundance: NA
j_gene: TRBJ2-1
v_gene: TRBV6-6

CDR3nt: TGTGCCAGCAGTGCAAGTAACCGGGACACCACTGAAGCTTTCTTT
CDR3aa: CASSASNRDTTEAFF
d_gene: NA
abundance: NA
j_gene: TRBJ1-1
v_gene: TRBV2